The 30 T cell receptor beta chains reported below all come from one sample, sequenced in a study of molecular identifiers for immune sequencing clone quantification. TCRdb redid the calling of the PCR reads with MiXCR, one entry per CDR3 protein. The table has roughly 630,000 distinct CDR3 sequences, 25% seen once. The sequenced material came from naive CD8+ T cells from blood, with Jurkat cell RNA spiked in. Specified subset: FACS-sorted CD8+CD4-CCR7+CD45RA+ naive T cells. These receptors were obtained from a human donor in good health. Some libraries in this study had Jurkat cell RNA spiked in.

This clonotype was observed a few times. The chain has TRBV27 and TRBJ2-7, with D unclear. CDR1 and CDR2 from the germline V gene are MNHEY and SMNVEV (reference sequence). This CDR3 has 11 amino acids. V lost 8 bases and J 5 bases, leaving 10 bases between the germline ends. CDR3 DNA: TGTGCCAGCGGGGATTTTGACGAGCAGTACTTC. Amino acid sequence: CASGDFDEQYF.

This clonotype was detected a few times. The CDR3 region is CASSFPREETQYF. Here the CDR3 DNA reads TGTGCCAGCAGCTTTCCGCGAGAGGAGACCCAGTACTTC. V is TRBV5-4 and J is TRBJ2-5; D gene unclear. Trimming took 2 bases from V and 5 from J, leaving 10 bases between them. The germline gives CDR1 SGHNT, CDR2 YYREEE (reference sequence). The CDR3 is made up of 13 amino acids.

V is TRBV6-5 and J is TRBJ1-6; D is unresolved. CDR3 length: 18 amino acids. Trimming took 5 bases from V and 10 from J, leaving 27 bases between them. Germline V gene lookup returns CDR1 MNHEY and CDR2 SVGAGI. The CDR3 DNA reads TGTGCCAGCAGTAACAGTATAGGGCAGATAATTGAAGGGTCACCCCTCCACTTT. This gives the protein CASSNSIGQIIEGSPLHF.

This clonotype was detected only a few times. V gene TRBV12-3 or TRBV12-4 combines with J gene TRBJ1-4; D possibly corresponds to TRBD1 (6 bases). V was pared by 6 bases and J by 10 bases, with 18 bases between. The CDR3 has 14 residues. The CDR3: CASRTLLDRLKLFF. In nucleotides, the CDR3 is TGTGCCAGCAGAACCTTACTCGACAGGTTAAAACTGTTTTTT.

As to this clonotype: A junction end diverges from the germline sequence, so it may reflect a read error. This chain uses TRBV7-9 with TRBJ2-3, with unresolved D. This CDR3 is 13 amino acids long. Germline CDR1 and CDR2: SEHNR and FQNEAQ (reference sequence). Here the CDR3 reads CASRSAQTHTQYF. Here the CDR3 DNA reads TGTGCCAGCCGCTCCGCCCAGACCCATACACAGTATTTT.

A few counts support this clonotype. The J gene is TRBJ1-6, the V gene TRBV7-9; weak D call: TRBD1 (5 bases). Germline CDR1 reads SEHNR; CDR2 reads FQNEAQ (reference sequence). There are 15 residues in the CDR3. Deletions cut 4 bases from V and 7 bases from J, with 14 bases between. CDR3 bases: TGTGCCAGCAGCTCAACCGGGACGGGGAATTCACCCCTCCACTTT. This codes for CASSSTGTGNSPLHF.

This clonotype has a handful of counts. A read error is possible here, since a much larger clone lies one base away. The chain joins TRBV20-1 to TRBJ2-5, with D tentatively TRBD2 (5 bases). Germline V gene lookup returns CDR1 DFQATT and CDR2 SNEGSKA (reference sequence). This CDR3 spans 12 amino acids. The CDR3 loop reads CRARLAEETQYF. The CDR3 DNA follows: TGCAGGGCTAGGCTAGCCGAAGAGACCCAGTACTTC.

A few counts support this clonotype. This chain joins TRBV20-1 and TRBJ2-7; weak D call: TRBD1 (6 bases). V lost 4 bases, J lost 7 bases, and 23 bases lay in between. The CDR3 has 15 residues. The germline V gene encodes CDR1 DFQATT and CDR2 SNEGSKA (reference sequence). For the CDR3, the DNA is TGCAGTGCTAAGCCATACAGGGAACGAATTGATGAGCAGTACTTC. The encoded protein is CSAKPYRERIDEQYF.

This chain links TRBV28 with TRBJ2-7; no firm D call. Germline CDR1 and CDR2: MDHEN and SYDVKM. CDR3 length equals 14 residues. The V and J ends lost 7 bases and 0 bases respectively, with 13 bases between them. The CDR3 here is CASTVGTASYEQYF. The CDR3 DNA follows: TGTGCCAGCACCGTAGGAACGGCCTCCTACGAGCAGTACTTC.

The rearrangement joins TRBV6-7 to TRBJ1-4; TRBD1 is a possible D gene (6 bases). TRBV6-7 counts as an open reading frame of uncertain function. The CDR3 runs to 18 residues. Trimming pared 1 base from V and 1 base from J, leaving 16 bases between. The CDR3 loop reads CASSYFLFGGETNEKLFF. CDR3 DNA sequence: TGTGCCAGCAGTTACTTTCTCTTCGGGGGCGAAACTAATGAAAAACTGTTTTTT.

This clonotype was seen a handful of times. The junction and the germline gene differ at one end; a read error may be behind it. V is TRBV29-1 and J is TRBJ2-1, with 11 bases fitting TRBD2. This CDR3 comprises 11 residues. CDR1 is SQVTM and CDR2 is ANQGSEA in the germline V gene. The CDR3 coding sequence is TGCGGCGTTGAAATACTAGCGGGAGCGGTCTTC. Protein: CGVEILAGAVF.

This clonotype was detected ten times or more. The V gene is TRBV7-9, the J gene TRBJ2-1; D not certain. Germline CDR1 is SEHNR and CDR2 is FQNEAQ (reference sequence). With 5 bases removed from V and 8 bases from J, the gap between germline ends came to 13 bases. CDR3 length equals 13 residues. CDR3 in amino acids: CASSLILVDEQFF. As DNA, the CDR3 is TGTGCCAGCAGCCTCATCCTGGTTGATGAGCAGTTCTTC.

Comment on this clonotype: This clone may be a read error of a much larger clone one base away. V and J are TRBV15 and TRBJ2-5; the D call may be TRBD1 or TRBD2 (5 bases each). This CDR3 has 16 residues. Germline V gene sequence: CDR1 LNHNV, CDR2 YYDKDF (reference sequence). The CDR3 region is CAASRVGGPAPETQYF. CDR3 DNA: TGTGCCGCCAGCAGAGTTGGGGGACCGGCCCCAGAGACCCAGTACTTC.

The table lists this clonotype with a few counts. A read error may be the cause here, since a much bigger clone is one base away. Written as DNA, the CDR3 is TGTGCCAGCAGCCAAGTCGCCGGGGGACGGAAGCCCTACGAGCAGTACTTC. This codes for CASSQVAGGRKPYEQYF. The J gene is TRBJ2-7, the V gene TRBV14, with a possible D match to TRBD2 (6 bases). Germline V CDR1 and CDR2: SGHDN, FVKESK. The V gene lost 1 base and the J gene lost 2 bases, with 18 bases spanning the gap. The CDR3 has 17 amino acids.

This clonotype was seen a few times. V usage is TRBV6-6 and J usage is TRBJ2-3, with D perhaps matching TRBD1 (7 bases). The CDR3 totals 17 residues. Between the trimmed V and J ends, which lost 2 bases and 6 bases, there was a span of 21 bases. Germline V CDR1 and CDR2: MNHNY, SVGAGI (reference sequence). The CDR3 DNA is TGTGCCAGCAGTTACGCCGTTGGCAGGGGGGCGGGTGATACGCAGTATTTT. It encodes CASSYAVGRGAGDTQYF.

The genes are TRBV7-6 and TRBJ2-5, with 7 bases lining up with TRBD2. Per the germline V gene, CDR1 is SGHVS and CDR2 is FNYEAQ. The CDR3 is made up of 15 amino acids. With V trimmed by 6 bases and J by 9 bases, 16 bases remained unmatched. CDR3 residues: CASSSERDFQAPQYF. The DNA for the CDR3 is TGTGCCAGCAGTTCCGAGCGGGATTTTCAAGCGCCCCAGTACTTC.

This clonotype was recorded at least ten times. The CDR3 loop is CASSLVPGTGGTDTQYF. Written as DNA, the CDR3 is TGTGCCAGCAGCTTAGTCCCAGGGACAGGAGGCACAGATACGCAGTATTTT. This chain joins TRBV7-9 and TRBJ2-3; TRBD1 agrees at 8 bases. The CDR3 runs 17 residues. The trim removed 1 base at V and 1 base at J, leaving 7 bases unmatched. The germline V gene has CDR1 SEHNR and CDR2 FQNEAQ (reference sequence).

This clonotype was counted between two and nine times. This sequence joins TRBV11-2 and TRBJ1-6; maybe TRBD1 (5 bases). Trimming took 3 bases from V and 6 from J, leaving 15 bases between them. The germline V gene has CDR1 SGHAT and CDR2 FQNNGV. This CDR3 is built from 16 residues. The CDR3 sequence: CASSFSGPSTNSPLHF. The CDR3 DNA reads TGTGCCAGCAGCTTTTCAGGGCCTTCCACTAATTCACCCCTCCACTTT.

This clonotype was detected a few times. This chain connects TRBV2 to TRBJ1-2; tentatively, D is TRBD1 (6 bases). CDR1 and CDR2 (germline): SNHLY, FYNNEI. The V end was cut by 8 bases, the J end by 3 bases, with 19 bases between. This CDR3 is built from 15 residues. CDR3: CASVEGGITYYGYTF. The CDR3 region has the DNA TGTGCCAGCGTGGAGGGGGGCATCACATACTATGGCTACACCTTC.

This clonotype was recorded a few times. V gene TRBV19 combines with J gene TRBJ2-7; 7 bases map to TRBD1. CDR1 and CDR2 (germline): LNHDA, SQIVND (reference sequence). V lost 5 bases to trimming and J lost 3 bases; unmatched junction nucleotides: 7. The CDR3 has 14 amino acids. The DNA of the CDR3 is TGTGCCAGTAGTTCCCGGGACAGCATCTACGAGCAGTACTTC. Translated: CASSSRDSIYEQYF.

This clonotype turned up a few times. J is TRBJ2-5 and V is TRBV19, with D hard to call. Germline CDR1 LNHDA, CDR2 SQIVND (reference sequence). This CDR3 is 14 amino acids long. With 6 bases removed from V and 1 base from J, the gap between germline ends came to 12 bases. The CDR3 spells CASSSFNSQETQYF. The DNA of the CDR3 is TGTGCCAGTAGCTCCTTTAACAGCCAAGAGACCCAGTACTTC. The full variable domain, its missing parts supplied by reference TRBV19 and TRBJ2-5, is DGGITQSPKYLFRKEGQNVTLSCEQNLNHDAMYWYRQDPGQGLRLIYYSQIVNDFQKGDIAEGYSVSREKKESFPLTVTSAQKNPTAFYLCASSSFNSQETQYFGPGTRLLVL.

This clonotype was counted at least ten times. The rearrangement uses TRBV7-9 and TRBJ2-2, with 7 bases that match TRBD2. V lost 5 bases to trimming and J lost 3 bases; unmatched junction nucleotides: 21. CDR3 length equals 20 residues. The germline V gene encodes CDR1 SEHNR and CDR2 FQNEAQ (reference sequence). Here the CDR3 DNA reads TGTGCCAGCAGCCCGCCGCCGGCTAGCGGACTCACCTCCTACACCGGGGAGCTGTTTTTT. It yields the protein CASSPPPASGLTSYTGELFF.

This clonotype was recorded at least ten times. The CDR3, as DNA: TGCGCCAGCAGCCAAGATCGGTACGCAATGAACACTGAAGCTTTCTTT. This gives the protein CASSQDRYAMNTEAFF. This chain uses TRBV4-3 with TRBJ1-1; D remains unclear. This CDR3 region has 16 residues. V dropped 0 bases and J dropped 0 bases, with 11 bases sitting between them. From germline, CDR1 is LGHNA and CDR2 YSLEER.

This clonotype turned up a few times. The rearrangement joins TRBV4-1 to TRBJ2-5; TRBD2 matches 9 bases. V gave up 4 bases and J gave up 1 base; unmatched junction bases: 7. The germline CDR1 and CDR2 sequences are MGHRA and YSYEKL. The CDR3 spans 16 residues. CDR3 residues: CASSPRFSGGQETQYF. The CDR3 DNA follows: TGCGCCAGCAGCCCCCGGTTTAGCGGGGGCCAAGAGACCCAGTACTTC.

In this sample, this clonotype turned up a few times. The chain has TRBV27 and TRBJ2-5; 9 nucleotides line up with TRBD1. The trim removed 5 bases at V and 5 bases at J, leaving 12 bases unmatched. CDR1 MNHEY and CDR2 SMNVEV come from the germline V gene (reference sequence). CDR3 length: 16 residues. CDR3 sequence reads: CASSQGWTGDGETQYF. The CDR3 nucleotides are TGTGCCAGCAGTCAAGGCTGGACAGGGGACGGGGAGACCCAGTACTTC.

The rearrangement joins TRBV30 to TRBJ1-1; weak D call: TRBD1 (5 bases). The CDR3 length is 11 residues. Germline-derived CDR1 and CDR2 are GTSNPN and SVGIG (reference sequence). V gave up 3 bases and J gave up 11 bases, with 13 bases separating them. The CDR3 reads CAWSGGFYAFF. CDR3 coding DNA: TGTGCCTGGAGCGGGGGGTTTTACGCTTTCTTT.

The count of this clonotype is one. A much larger clone is a single base away; this may be a read error. This chain connects TRBV6-6 to TRBJ2-1; D is unclear. The CDR3 is 13 residues long. V was cut by 4 bases and J by 5 bases, with 9 bases left in between. Per germline, CDR1 MNHNY and CDR2 SVGAGI (reference sequence). CDR3 nucleotides: TGTGCCAGCAGTTGCTCGTCCGACAATGAGCAGTTCTTC. Protein: CASSCSSDNEQFF.

V gene TRBV27 combines with J gene TRBJ2-7; 9 nucleotides match TRBD1. CDR1 and CDR2 from the germline V gene are MNHEY and SMNVEV (reference sequence). V trimming: 5 bases; J trimming: 3 bases; junction bases outside the gene matches: 5. The CDR3 is made up of 14 amino acids. The CDR3 spells CASSQQGAGYEQYF. The CDR3 nucleotides read TGTGCCAGCAGTCAACAGGGGGCAGGCTACGAGCAGTACTTC.

This clonotype was found many times. The J gene is TRBJ1-5, the V gene TRBV19; TRBD1 might be the D (5 bases). The CDR3 spans 15 residues. V was cut by 3 bases and J by 4 bases, with 13 bases left in between. The germline V gene has CDR1 LNHDA and CDR2 SQIVND (reference sequence). The CDR3: CASSIFGTANQPQHF. The CDR3 region has the DNA TGTGCCAGTAGTATTTTCGGGACGGCTAATCAGCCCCAGCATTTT.

Remarks on this clonotype: The CDR3 does not end in the conserved phenylalanine or tryptophan, so this is likely a read error. The chain carries TRBV12-5 and TRBJ1-2; maybe TRBD1 (5 bases). The CDR3 is 16 amino acids. CDR1 is LGHNT, CDR2 FRNRAP, per germline. With 0 bases removed from V and 3 bases from J, the gap between germline ends came to 14 bases. For the CDR3, the DNA is TGTGCTAGTGGTTTGGTTACCGGGAGGGGAGACTATGGCTACACCTCC. This translates into CASGLVTGRGDYGYTS.